These T cell receptor beta chains were read from a single sample in a study of blood T cell repertoires in COVID-19. The repertoire was sequenced with immunoSEQ multiplex PCR; TCRdb's copy has only in-frame clones and lacks some. The sample includes 100,000 to 150,000 clones, roughly 84% of them seen just once. The sequenced sample was peripheral blood. These TCRs come from a woman over 75 with acute or convalescent COVID-19. The CDR3 runs from the conserved cysteine through the conserved F or W. The order of the fields is V gene, CDR3 protein.

>TRBV19
CASSIRHDSYEQYF
>TRBV30
CAWSVRDNYQPQHF
>TRBV19
CASSIDRDYEQYF
>TRBV6-5
CASGQGAVYEQYF
>TRBV19
CASSRHRNTEAFF
>TRBV2
CASSGQGSNQPQHF
>TRBV5-1
CASSLGRGGGNEQFF
>TRBV12-3/TRBV12-4
CASRETGLYGYTF
>TRBV11-2
CASSLDSRYRTTEAFF
>TRBV19
CASSNTGGELYGYTF
>TRBV11-2
CASSLDSGGLGEKLFF
>TRBV6-1
CASSEAGDNGGYTF
>TRBV29-1
CSVGQNRENTEAFF
>TRBV21-1
CASSKGLAGNEQFF
>TRBV5-1
CASSLRGGSGDSPLHF
>TRBV2
CASGQGYRVNEQFF
>TRBV18
CASSPELMNTEAFF
>TRBV9
CASSVGTSAGTGELFF
>TRBV5-1
CASSPTQGAFYEQYF
>TRBV5-1
CASSPAPTGGGETQYF
>TRBV10-3
CAINSDRENQPQHF
>TRBV2
CASRGATGERTEAFF
>TRBV5-1
CASSLDSSEDEQFF
>TRBV3-1/TRBV3-2
CASSQLRGTEAFF
>TRBV20-1
CSASGLFGGVLNEQFF
>TRBV25-1
CASSEYPGTSGTEAFF